The 12 T cell receptor beta chains given below trace back to one sample, sequenced in a study of CD8 T cells in Susac syndrome. After extraction with the RNeasy kit, about 0.5 to 1 ug of the RNA was reverse transcribed using random hexamers. MiXCR was run by TCRdb on the immunoSEQ multiplex PCR reads, yielding one entry per CDR3 protein. The table records some 130,000 distinct CDR3 sequences, roughly 94% of them present only once. The specimen sequenced was CD4+ T cells from PBMCs. These TCRs come from a human donor with multiple sclerosis.

This chain uses TRBV7-8 with TRBJ2-3; D may be TRBD2 (5 bases). This CDR3 spans 17 amino acids. V was cut by 5 bases and J by 4 bases, with 22 bases left in between. Germline V gives CDR1 SGHVS, CDR2 FQNEAQ. The CDR3 region is CASSPYREGVGPDTQYF. Written as DNA, the CDR3 is TGTGCCAGCAGCCCTTATCGTGAGGGAGTGGGCCCAGATACGCAGTATTTT.

The rearrangement links TRBV11-2 to TRBJ1-1, with 8 bases lining up with TRBD1. The CDR3 length is 18 residues. Germline V gives CDR1 SGHAT, CDR2 FQNNGV. V trimming: 4 bases; J trimming: 0 bases; junction bases outside the gene matches: 13. The CDR3 DNA follows: TGTGCCAGCAGCTCCCGACCCGGGACAGGCTTCATGAACACTGAAGCTTTCTTT. Its protein product is CASSSRPGTGFMNTEAFF.

CDR3 in amino acids: CASSSQMTGDTEAFF. For the CDR3, the DNA is TGCGCCAGCAGCTCGCAAATGACAGGGGACACTGAAGCTTTCTTT. V usage is TRBV5-1 and J usage is TRBJ1-1, with 8 positions matching TRBD1. V shed 3 bases and J 3 bases; nucleotides not matched to a gene: 7. Germline V lookup: CDR1 SGHRS, CDR2 YFSETQ. The CDR3 is 15 amino acids.

The CDR3 DNA follows: TGTGCCAGCAGTTCGGTGACGGGGGGGCTGAGGAATGAGCAGTTCTTC. Translated: CASSSVTGGLRNEQFF. The rearrangement uses TRBV6-2 or TRBV6-3 and TRBJ2-1; TRBD2 matches at 8 bases. V dropped 4 bases and J dropped 7; count of bases not matched to a gene: 12. Germline CDR1 reads MNHEY; CDR2 reads SVGEGT. The CDR3 consists of 16 residues.

The V call is TRBV7-3, the J call TRBJ2-7; 7 bases are shared with TRBD1. The V gene's germline CDR1 is SGHTA and CDR2 FQGTGA. The CDR3 length is 20 residues. J lost 2 bases, V lost 3 bases, and 22 bases had no gene match. The CDR3 region has the DNA TGTGCCAGCAGCTTCACACCGGGACAGACTCTCAATATTCTTCCCTACGAGCAGTACTTC. This translates into CASSFTPGQTLNILPYEQYF.

This chain connects TRBV7-2 to TRBJ2-7; TRBD2 matches 12 bases. V was pared by 3 bases and J by 4 bases, with 1 base of the junction left unmatched. The germline V gene encodes CDR1 SGHTA and CDR2 FQGNSA. The CDR3 contains 14 residues. The DNA of the CDR3 is TGTGCCAGCAGCTTGGGACTAGCGGGTTACGAGCAGTACTTC. It translates to CASSLGLAGYEQYF.

The chain combines TRBV9 with TRBJ1-2; D remains unclear. The germline gives CDR1 SGDLS, CDR2 YYNGEE. V lost 7 bases and J lost 2, with 6 bases in between. This CDR3 is built from 11 residues. The CDR3 DNA is TGTGCCAGCGGGCAGAACTATGGCTACACCTTC. Amino acid sequence: CASGQNYGYTF.

The chain uses TRBV5-1 and TRBJ1-1; a possible D gene is TRBD1 (5 bases). There are 16 residues in the CDR3. The ends were cut back, 0 bases at V and 4 bases at J, with 16 bases in the middle. The germline V gene encodes CDR1 SGHRS and CDR2 YFSETQ. The CDR3 DNA follows: TGCGCCAGCAGCTTGGGGTGGACACTCCCCGGCACTGAAGCTTTCTTT. It is translated as CASSLGWTLPGTEAFF.

The chain is built from TRBV6-5 and TRBJ1-2; no definite D call. V was shortened by 0 bases and J by 5 bases, with 4 bases between the two germline ends. The CDR3 covers 12 residues. Germline values: CDR1 MNHEY, CDR2 SVGAGI. The CDR3 region has the DNA TGTGCCAGCAGTTACTCCTCGTATGGCTACACCTTC. It encodes CASSYSSYGYTF.

DNA for the CDR3: TGTGCCAGCAGCTTGCTTACCACGGCGGGCACTGAAGCTTTCTTT. Encoded protein: CASSLLTTAGTEAFF. This chain joins TRBV5-6 and TRBJ1-1; D is ambiguous. V was clipped by 1 base and J by 4 bases, with 14 bases between them. The CDR3 is made up of 15 amino acids. CDR1 is SGHDT and CDR2 is YYEEEE in the germline V gene. Using reference TRBV5-6 and TRBJ1-1 for the parts outside the CDR3, the full variable domain is DAGVTQSPTHLIKTRGQQVTLRCSPKSGHDTVSWYQQALGQGPQFIFQYYEEEERQRGNFPDRFSGHQFPNYSSELNVNALLLGDSALYLCASSLLTTAGTEAFFGQGTRLTVV.

Only one count was recorded for this clonotype. As DNA, the CDR3 is TGTGCCAGCAGCCCTCGTCTGGGAGTAGTTCAGTACTTC. This encodes CASSPRLGVVQYF. V usage is TRBV3-1 and J usage is TRBJ2-7; D is perhaps TRBD2 (5 bases). CDR3 length equals 13 residues. Trimming took off 4 bases at V and 10 bases at J, with 17 bases between the two ends. CDR1 and CDR2 (germline): LGHDT, YNNKEL (reference sequence).

The chain couples TRBV5-1 to TRBJ2-2; 9 bases match TRBD1. Trimming removed 2 bases from V and 5 bases from J; junction bases left unmatched: 1. CDR3 size: 14 residues. Germline CDR1 SGHRS, CDR2 YFSETQ. CDR3 loop: CASSFGQGTGELFF. CDR3 DNA: TGCGCCAGCAGCTTCGGACAGGGGACCGGGGAGCTGTTTTTT.